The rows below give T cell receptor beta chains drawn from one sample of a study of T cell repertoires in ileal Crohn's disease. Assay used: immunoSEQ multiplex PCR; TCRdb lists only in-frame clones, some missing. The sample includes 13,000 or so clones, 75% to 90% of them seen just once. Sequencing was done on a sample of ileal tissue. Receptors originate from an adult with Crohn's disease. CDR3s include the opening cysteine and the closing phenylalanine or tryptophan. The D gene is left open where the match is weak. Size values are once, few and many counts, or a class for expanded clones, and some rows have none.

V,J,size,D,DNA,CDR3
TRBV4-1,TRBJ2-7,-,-,TGCGCCAGCAGCCAAGTACACTCCTACGAGCAGTACTTC,CASSQVHSYEQYF
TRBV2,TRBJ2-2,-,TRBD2,TGTGCCAGCGCCAGCGGGGGGAGGATCGGGGAGCTGTTTTTT,CASASGGRIGELFF
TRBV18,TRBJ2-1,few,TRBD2,TGTGCCAGCTCACCGGCGGGACTAGCGGGGAATGAGCAGTTCTTC,CASSPAGLAGNEQFF
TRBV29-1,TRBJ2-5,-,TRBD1,TGCAGCGTTGATGGGACAGGGGGCGTTCAAGAGACCCAGTACTTC,CSVDGTGGVQETQYF
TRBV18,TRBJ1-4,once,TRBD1,TGTGCCAGCTCAGAAAACAGGGGGCAGAATGAAAAACTGTTTTTT,CASSENRGQNEKLFF
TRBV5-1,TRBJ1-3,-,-,TGCGCCAGCAGCTCTGGACACGGTTCCTCTGGAAACACCATATATTTT,CASSSGHGSSGNTIYF
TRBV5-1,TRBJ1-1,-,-,TGCGCCAGCAGCTTTGACAGAGCGAACACCGAAGCTTTCTTT,CASSFDRANTEAFF
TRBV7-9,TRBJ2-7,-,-,TGTGCCAGCAGCTTATATCGGGACATCGAGCAGTACTTC,CASSLYRDIEQYF
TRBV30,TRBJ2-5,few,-,TGTGCCTGGAGTCCAATCGAGACCCAGTACTTC,CAWSPIETQYF
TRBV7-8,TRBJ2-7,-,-,TGTGCCAGCAGCTCCAACAGGGACGAGCAGTACTTC,CASSSNRDEQYF
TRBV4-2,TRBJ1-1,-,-,TGTGCCAGCAGCCAAGCACCGGAGAGATTGAACACTGAAGCTTTCTTT,CASSQAPERLNTEAFF
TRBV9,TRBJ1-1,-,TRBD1,TGTGCCAGCAGCGCACAGGGGGCAAGAACTGAAGCTTTCTTT,CASSAQGARTEAFF
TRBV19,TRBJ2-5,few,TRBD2,TGTGCCAGTAGCTCCGGGACTAGCGGGAGAGAGACCCAGTACTTC,CASSSGTSGRETQYF
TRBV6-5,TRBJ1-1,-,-,TGTGCCAGCAGTTACGGCCAGAACACTGAAGCTTTCTTT,CASSYGQNTEAFF
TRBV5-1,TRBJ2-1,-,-,TGCGCCAGCAGCTTGGGTAGCTCCTACAATGAGCAGTTCTTC,CASSLGSSYNEQFF
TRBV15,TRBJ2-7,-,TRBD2,TGTGCCACCAGCAGAGATGATCTAAGGTCGGGAGGGGAGCAGTACTTC,CATSRDDLRSGGEQYF
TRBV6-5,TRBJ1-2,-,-,TGTGCCAGCAGTTCCTTCTATTCGTTTGTCGGCTACACCTTC,CASSSFYSFVGYTF
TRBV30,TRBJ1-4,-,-,TGTGCCTGGTCGGGGTATGAAAAACTGTTTTTT,CAWSGYEKLFF
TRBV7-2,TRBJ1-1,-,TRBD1,TGTGCCAGCAGCGGACAGGTGCTGAACACTGAAGCTTTCTTT,CASSGQVLNTEAFF
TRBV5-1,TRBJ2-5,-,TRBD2,TGCGCCAGCAGCTTGCCTAGAGGGAGCGGGGGGGCGAGGCAAGAGACCCAGTACTTC,CASSLPRGSGGARQETQYF
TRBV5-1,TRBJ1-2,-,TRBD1,TGCGCCAGCAGCCAATTTATGGGACAGGGGGCGTATGGCTACACCTTC,CASSQFMGQGAYGYTF
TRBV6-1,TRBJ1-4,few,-,TGTGCCAGCAGTCCCCCGGGGTTTGAGGATGAAAAACTGTTTTTT,CASSPPGFEDEKLFF
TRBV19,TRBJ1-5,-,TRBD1,TGTGCCAGTAGTAGGGACAGGGACGGGCAGCCCCAGCATTTT,CASSRDRDGQPQHF
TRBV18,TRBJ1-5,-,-,TGTGCCAGCTCACTAAACCAGGCGGGAAATCAGCCCCAGCATTTT,CASSLNQAGNQPQHF
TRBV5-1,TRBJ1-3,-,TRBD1,TGCGCCAGCAGCCCAGGGGGCGACCTTGGAAACACCATATATTTT,CASSPGGDLGNTIYF
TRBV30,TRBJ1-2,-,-,TGTGCCTGGAGCCCCCCTATTCGCTACACCTTC,CAWSPPIRYTF
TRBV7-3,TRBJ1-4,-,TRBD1,TGTGCCAGCAGCTTAGGAGACAGGGGTGCGGACGAAAAACTGTTTTTT,CASSLGDRGADEKLFF
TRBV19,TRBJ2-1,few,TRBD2,TGTGCCAGTAAGGAACTAGCGGGAGAACGATACAATGAGCAGTTCTTC,CASKELAGERYNEQFF
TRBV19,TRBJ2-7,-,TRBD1,TGTGCCAGTAGTATTAATCTCGGGACAGCCAAGTACGAGCAGTACTTC,CASSINLGTAKYEQYF
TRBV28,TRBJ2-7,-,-,TGTGCCAGCAGTCTCCCCCACACTTGGAGCGAGCAGTACTTC,CASSLPHTWSEQYF
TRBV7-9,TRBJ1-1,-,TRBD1,TGTGCCAGCAGCTTGACAGGGGTACCCACTGAAGCTTTCTTT,CASSLTGVPTEAFF
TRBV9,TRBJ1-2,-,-,TGTGCCAGCAGCGCGATTAGACAGATCGATGGCTACACCTTC,CASSAIRQIDGYTF
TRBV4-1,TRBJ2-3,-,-,TGCGCCAGCAGCCAAGACCCCCGTGCGCACACAGATACGCAGTATTTT,CASSQDPRAHTDTQYF
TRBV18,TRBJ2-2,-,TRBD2,TGTGCCAGCTCCCGATCGGGACGGGAGGCCGGGGAGCTGTTTTTT,CASSRSGREAGELFF
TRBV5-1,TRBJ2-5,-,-,TGCGCCAGCAGCCCACAGGGTATAGGGGAGACCCAGTACTTC,CASSPQGIGETQYF
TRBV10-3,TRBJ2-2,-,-,TGTGCCATCACGGCCGGACTCGAGAACACCGGGGAGCTGTTTTTT,CAITAGLENTGELFF
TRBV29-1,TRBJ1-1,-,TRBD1,TGCAGCGTCGACAGGGTTGGCACTGAAGCTTTCTTT,CSVDRVGTEAFF
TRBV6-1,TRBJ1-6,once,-,TGTGCCAGCAGTGAAGGGGGGGGAGGAAGTTCACCCCTCCACTTT,CASSEGGGGSSPLHF
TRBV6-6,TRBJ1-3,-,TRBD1,TGTGCCAGCAGTGAGGACAGGGAGGGAAACACCATATATTTT,CASSEDREGNTIYF
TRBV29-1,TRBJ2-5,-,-,TGCAGCGCTGGGACTTCTCAAGAGACCCAGTACTTC,CSAGTSQETQYF
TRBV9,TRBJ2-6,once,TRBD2,TGTGCCAGCAGCGTAGCGTCTAGCGGGGGGATCTCTGGGGCCAACGTCCTGACTTTC,CASSVASSGGISGANVLTF
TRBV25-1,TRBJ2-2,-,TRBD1,TGTGCCAGCAGTGATCGACAGGGCGGCGCCGGGGAGCTGTTTTTT,CASSDRQGGAGELFF